This TCR beta chain was retrieved from a study of T cell clones after liver transplantation. Study-level information: Pre-transplant mixed lymphocyte reactions yielded third-party-reactive TCRbeta sequences as comparators for graft-donor-reactive sequences.

Whole-study results and caveats: Rather than being deleted, graft donor-reactive T cells may have moved into the graft. Circulating graft-donor-reactive CD4 TCRbeta sequences fell significantly post-transplant in 5 of 8 subjects. In two subjects, few donor cells limited the measurable donor-reactive repertoire.

The germline gives CDR1 LGHNA, CDR2 YNFKEQ. V lost 0 bases and J 5 bases, leaving 14 bases between the germline ends. This CDR3 is built from 16 residues. Data came from immunoSEQ multiplex PCR; TCRdb stores just in-frame clones and leaves some out. The table records roughly 72,000 clones, 80% to 85% of them present only once. A single count supports this clone. Antigen specificity is unknown. The sample consisted of CD4+ T cells from blood, taken around 50 months after liver transplant. The chain carries TRBV4-2 and TRBJ1-3; D is unresolved. This receptor was taken from a human patient who received a liver transplant. Among the T cells, some may be from the graft donor. CDR3 in DNA: TGTGCCAGCAGCCAAGAGCAAGTCCGGGTGAGAAACACCATATATTTT. Protein: CASSQEQVRVRNTIYF.